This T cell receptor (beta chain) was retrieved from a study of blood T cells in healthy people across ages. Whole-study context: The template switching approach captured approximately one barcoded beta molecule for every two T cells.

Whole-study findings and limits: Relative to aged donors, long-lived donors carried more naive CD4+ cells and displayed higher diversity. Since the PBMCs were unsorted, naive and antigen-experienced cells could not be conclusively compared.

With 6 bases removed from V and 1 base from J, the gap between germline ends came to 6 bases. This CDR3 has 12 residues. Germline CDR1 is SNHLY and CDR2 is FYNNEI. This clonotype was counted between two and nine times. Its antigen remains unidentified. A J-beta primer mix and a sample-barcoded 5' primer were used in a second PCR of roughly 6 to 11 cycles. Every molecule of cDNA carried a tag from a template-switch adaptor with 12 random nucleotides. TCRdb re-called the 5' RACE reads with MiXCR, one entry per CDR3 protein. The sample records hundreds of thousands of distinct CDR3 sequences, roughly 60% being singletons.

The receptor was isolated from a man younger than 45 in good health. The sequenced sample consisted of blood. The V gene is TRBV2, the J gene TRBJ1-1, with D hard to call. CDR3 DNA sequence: TGTGCCAGCAGCGTAAAGAACACTGAAGCTTTCTTT. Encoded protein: CASSVKNTEAFF.